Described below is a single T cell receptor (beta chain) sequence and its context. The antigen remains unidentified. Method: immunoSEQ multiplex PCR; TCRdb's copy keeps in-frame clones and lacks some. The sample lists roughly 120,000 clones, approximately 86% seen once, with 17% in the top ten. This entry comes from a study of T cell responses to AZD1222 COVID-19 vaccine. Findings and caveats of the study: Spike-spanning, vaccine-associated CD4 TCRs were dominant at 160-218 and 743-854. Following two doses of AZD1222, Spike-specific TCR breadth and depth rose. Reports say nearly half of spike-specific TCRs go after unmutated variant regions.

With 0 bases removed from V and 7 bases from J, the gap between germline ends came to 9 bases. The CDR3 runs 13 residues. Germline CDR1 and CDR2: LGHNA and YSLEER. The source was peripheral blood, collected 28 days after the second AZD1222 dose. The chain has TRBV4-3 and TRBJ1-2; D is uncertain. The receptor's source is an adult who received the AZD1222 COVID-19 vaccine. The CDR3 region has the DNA TGCGCCAGCAGCCAAGATTCGGATCTTGGCTACACCTTC. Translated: CASSQDSDLGYTF.